The T cell receptor (beta chain) described here comes from a study of blood T cell repertoires in COVID-19. Study-wide context: The United States, Italy and Spain were the sources of the acute and convalescent COVID-19 samples. The analysed material was cDNA or gDNA that came from T cells, B-cell-depleted T cells, or PBMCs.

Original methodology: Nucleated cell number was recorded as an estimate derived from reference gene primer amplification. Sequencing was performed with immunoSEQ multiplex PCR; in TCRdb, only in-frame clones are kept and a portion is missing. V and J calls and clone size are as listed in that table; D and trimming were resolved from the DNA. The sample lists roughly 260,000 clones, about nine tenths occurring once. Seattle patient enrollment occurred during active infection, with longitudinal follow-up thereafter. This TCR came from a person under 30 with COVID-19, enrolled during active disease. The sequenced material came from peripheral blood.

Here the CDR3 DNA reads TGTGCCACCCTTTGGGCAGGGAAACCTGATAGCAATCAGCCCCAGCATTTT. It translates to CATLWAGKPDSNQPQHF. The chain carries TRBV24-1 and TRBJ1-5, with D perhaps TRBD1 (5 bases). The CDR3 consists of 17 residues. Germline loops: CDR1 KGHDR, CDR2 SFDVKD. The V and J ends lost 9 bases and 0 bases respectively, with 20 bases between them.